The clone carrying this T cell receptor beta chain came up once. This sample is drawn from a study of blood T cell repertoires in COVID-19. On the study more broadly: Samples representing acute and convalescent COVID-19 were sourced from the United States, Italy and Spain. PBMCs, B-cell-depleted T cells, or T cells were the source of the cDNA or gDNA that made up the material.

CDR3 size: 14 residues. Looked up from germline, CDR1 is MNHEY and CDR2 is SMNVEV (reference sequence). Trimming cost V 6 bases and J 0 bases, with 9 bases left between them. Under the authors' procedure: Reference gene primer amplification gave estimated nucleated cell counts. Generated by immunoSEQ multiplex PCR, the TCRdb table keeps only in-frame clones and is missing some. Clone size and V and J calls were adopted from that table, with D and trimming inferred from the DNA. Among 110,000 to 150,000 clones listed, about 82% were seen once. Material for sequencing was peripheral blood. The sequence came from a woman aged 55-75 years with acute or convalescent COVID-19. This chain uses TRBV27 with TRBJ1-5; D is undetermined. CDR3 protein: CASSKQNSNQPQHF. The CDR3, as DNA: TGTGCCAGCAGCAAACAGAATAGCAATCAGCCCCAGCATTTT.